Reported below is one TCR beta chain. The antigen remains undetermined. Treatment denoted: oral pan-JAK inhibitor, 5-10 mg twice daily. Peripheral blood and lesional scalp punch biopsies were taken from alopecia areata patients. This record belongs to a study of CD8+ T cells in alopecia areata. The wider study: Patients given treatment had severity scored by the percentage of scalp area affected.

Once RNA had been extracted, it was reverse transcribed into cDNA to act as the sequencing template. Using immunoSEQ multiplex PCR, the repertoire was profiled, and TCRdb retains in-frame clones only, with some absent. The profile shows about 190,000 clones, roughly three fifths of them singletons. V was pared by 5 bases and J by 2 bases, with 13 bases between. CDR3 length equals 14 residues. Per germline, CDR1 SEHNR and CDR2 FQNEAQ (reference sequence). The study, taken as a whole, reports: Mice showed TCR sharing more clearly than patients did, possibly owing to HLA. For baseline CD8+ expansion, any link to response stays uncertain with one nonresponder.

The TCR originated in a human donor with alopecia areata. V usage is TRBV7-9 and J usage is TRBJ2-7; D uncertain. The sequences come from CD8+ T cells sorted from blood, collected at week 24, from a patient treated with tofacitinib. For the CDR3, the DNA is TGTGCCAGCAGCGGTTTACAAGTTCCCTACGAGCAGTACTTC. Its protein product is CASSGLQVPYEQYF.